One sample yielded the 14 T cell receptor beta chains listed below, sequenced in a study of blood T cell repertoires in COVID-19. TCRdb's table, derived via immunoSEQ multiplex PCR, lists solely in-frame clones and lacks some. The sample has 190,000 or so clones, approximately 90% seen once; the top ten hold about 9.4%. Sample: PBMCs or T cells enriched from blood (not recorded which). All receptors come from a man between 18 and 35 years old with acute COVID-19.

The chain employs TRBV5-1 and TRBJ2-2, with D tentatively TRBD2 (5 bases). The CDR3 runs to 17 residues. The V end lost 0 bases, the J end lost 6 bases, and 18 bases lay between the germline ends. Germline CDR1 is SGHRS and CDR2 is YFSETQ. CDR3 in amino acids: CASSLEGGSRRAGELFF. As DNA, the CDR3 is TGCGCCAGCAGCTTGGAGGGTGGGAGCCGCCGGGCCGGGGAGCTGTTTTTT.

The rearrangement joins TRBV5-6 to TRBJ1-2, with 8 bases matching TRBD1. Germline V gene data show CDR1 as SGHDT and CDR2 as YYEEEE. The CDR3 length is 15 residues. The junction had 9 bases not matched to a gene; V was cut back by 4 bases and J by 4 bases. The chain's CDR3 is CASSGGQAQVYGYTF. CDR3 bases: TGTGCCAGCAGCGGGGGACAGGCCCAGGTCTATGGCTACACCTTC.

The chain is built from TRBV5-1 and TRBJ1-1, with TRBD1 identical over 7 bases. The germline CDR1 and CDR2 sequences are SGHRS and YFSETQ. The CDR3 runs to 19 residues. V shed 4 bases, J shed 2 bases, and the junction held 20 bases outside the gene matches. The CDR3, as DNA: TGCGCCAGCAGCCTAAACATGAGGGGGCCTGCTGGATTCAACACTGAAGCTTTCTTT. Translated, it gives CASSLNMRGPAGFNTEAFF.

The chain is built from TRBV13 and TRBJ2-1; 14 bases line up with TRBD2. J lost 0 bases, V lost 1 base, and 5 bases had no gene match. The CDR3 totals 19 residues. CDR1 is PRHDT and CDR2 is FYEKMQ in the germline V gene (reference sequence). The CDR3 sequence: CASSLVTSGRASSYNEQFF. The CDR3, as DNA: TGTGCCAGCAGCTTAGTGACTAGCGGGAGGGCAAGCTCCTACAATGAGCAGTTCTTC.

Written as DNA, the CDR3 is TGTGCCATCGGATCCGGGACTAGCGGGAACAATGAGCAGTTCTTC. It specifies CAIGSGTSGNNEQFF. The V gene is TRBV10-3, the J gene TRBJ2-1; 13 bases line up with TRBD2. Looked up from germline, CDR1 is ENHRY and CDR2 is SYGVKD. The CDR3 runs 15 residues. V shed 8 bases, J shed 5 bases, and the junction held 6 bases outside the gene matches.

The chain employs TRBV24-1 and TRBJ2-5; the match to TRBD1 covers 7 bases. J lost 2 bases, V lost 4 bases, and 3 bases had no gene match. The CDR3 covers 14 residues. The germline CDR1 and CDR2 sequences are KGHDR and SFDVKD. The CDR3 coding sequence is TGTGCCACCAGTGAAGGGACAGCGCAAGAGACCCAGTACTTC. Translating it yields CATSEGTAQETQYF.

The genes are TRBV24-1 and TRBJ2-7; the match to TRBD1 covers 10 bases. CDR3 size: 15 residues. Germline assignment: CDR1 KGHDR and CDR2 SFDVKD. V was pared by 4 bases and J by 4 bases, with 6 bases of the junction left unmatched. The CDR3 is CATSDPGTGVYEQYF. CDR3 nucleotides: TGTGCCACCAGTGACCCCGGGACAGGGGTGTACGAGCAGTACTTC.

The CDR3 DNA reads as TGTGCCACCAGCACAACTACTAGAGAGACCCAGTACTTC. Amino acids: CATSTTTRETQYF. This chain links TRBV15 with TRBJ2-5; perhaps TRBD2 as D (5 bases). V dropped 4 bases and J dropped 4 bases, with 10 bases sitting between them. The CDR3 covers 13 residues. The germline V gene encodes CDR1 LNHNV and CDR2 YYDKDF (reference sequence). Full variable domain (outside the CDR3, taken from reference TRBV15 and TRBJ2-5): DAMVIQNPRYQVTQFGKPVTLSCSQTLNHNVMYWYQQKSSQAPKLLFHYYDKDFNNEADTPDNFQSRRPNTSFCFLDIRSPGLGDTAMYLCATSTTTRETQYFGPGTRLLVL.

This clone appeared once. The chain links TRBV30 to TRBJ1-1; D remains unclear. This CDR3 comprises 13 residues. The ends were cut back, 0 bases at V and 2 bases at J, with 7 bases in the middle. CDR1 and CDR2 (germline): GTSNPN, SVGIG (reference sequence). The chain's CDR3 is CAWSVLGNTEAFF. The CDR3 DNA reads as TGTGCCTGGAGTGTACTCGGTAACACTGAAGCTTTCTTT.

The chain carries TRBV28 and TRBJ2-2; D may be TRBD1 (5 bases). Trimming cost V 10 bases and J 8 bases, with 23 bases left between them. The germline CDR1 and CDR2 sequences are MDHEN and SYDVKM. The length of the CDR3 is 15 residues. DNA for the CDR3: TGTGCCACCCTAGGGTCAGGGCCGCGATTGGGGGAGCTGTTTTTT. Amino acid sequence: CATLGSGPRLGELFF.

The chain has TRBV3-1 (or the pseudogene TRBV3-2) and TRBJ2-1; D perhaps matches TRBD2 (6 bases). Trimming removed 4 bases at V and 6 bases at J, with 13 bases between. The CDR3 has 14 amino acids. Germline values: CDR1 LGHDT, CDR2 YNNKEL (reference sequence). The CDR3, as DNA: TGTGCCAGCAGCCGTCTAGCGAGAGGCAATGAGCAGTTCTTC. It yields the protein CASSRLARGNEQFF.

This chain connects TRBV10-3 to TRBJ2-3, with D possibly being TRBD1 (5 bases). The CDR3 is 14 residues long. Germline CDR1 reads ENHRY; CDR2 reads SYGVKD. Trimming shortened V by 0 bases and J by 1 base, and 5 bases separated the two germline ends. The DNA for the CDR3 is TGTGCCATCAGTGAGTCACAGGGCACAGATACGCAGTATTTT. The encoded protein is CAISESQGTDTQYF.

The V and J genes are TRBV4-1 and TRBJ2-4, with D perhaps TRBD1 (6 bases). There are 16 residues in the CDR3. The germline V and J ends were trimmed by 6 bases and 0 bases, with 15 bases remaining between them. The germline V gene has CDR1 MGHRA and CDR2 YSYEKL. The CDR3 loop reads CASSQPGDLAKNIQYF. The CDR3 DNA sequence: TGCGCCAGCAGTCAACCAGGGGATTTAGCCAAAAACATTCAGTACTTC.

Regarding this clone: Distinct nucleotide sequences in the sample also encode this CDR3. The gene calls are TRBV19 and TRBJ1-5; 9 bases fit TRBD1. CDR3 length: 14 amino acids. After removal of 4 bases from V and 4 bases from J, the junction contained 2 bases not matched to a gene. Germline V gene sequence: CDR1 LNHDA, CDR2 SQIVND (reference sequence). This CDR3 is CASSTTGGNQPQHF. For the CDR3, the DNA is TGTGCCAGTAGTACGACAGGGGGGAATCAGCCCCAGCATTTT.